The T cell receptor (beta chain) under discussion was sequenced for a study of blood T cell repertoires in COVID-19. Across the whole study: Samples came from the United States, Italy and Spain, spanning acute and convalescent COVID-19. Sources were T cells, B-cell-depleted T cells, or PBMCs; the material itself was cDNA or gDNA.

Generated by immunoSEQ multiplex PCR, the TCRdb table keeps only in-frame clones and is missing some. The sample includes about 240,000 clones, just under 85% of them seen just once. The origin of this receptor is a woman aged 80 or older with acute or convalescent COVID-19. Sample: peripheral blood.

CDR3 sequence: CASSLEGTRGLLGTDTQYF. The CDR3 nucleotides are TGTGCCAGCAGCTTAGAGGGGACTAGGGGCCTTCTGGGCACAGATACGCAGTATTTT. This chain links TRBV7-3 with TRBJ2-3, with 8 nucleotides matching TRBD2. CDR3 length: 19 amino acids. The germline V gene encodes CDR1 SGHTA and CDR2 FQGTGA. After removal of 2 bases from V and 1 base from J, the junction contained 14 bases not matched to a gene.